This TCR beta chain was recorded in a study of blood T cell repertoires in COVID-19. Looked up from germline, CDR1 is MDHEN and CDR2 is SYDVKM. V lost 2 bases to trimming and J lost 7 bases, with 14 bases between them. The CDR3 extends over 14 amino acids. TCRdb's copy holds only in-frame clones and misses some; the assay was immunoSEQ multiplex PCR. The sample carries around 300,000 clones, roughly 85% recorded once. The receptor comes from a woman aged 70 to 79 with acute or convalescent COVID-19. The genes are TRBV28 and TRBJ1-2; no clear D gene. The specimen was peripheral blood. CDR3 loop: CASSLPSRLAGYTF. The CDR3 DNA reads TGTGCCAGCAGTTTACCCAGCCGACTAGCTGGCTACACCTTC.